The rows below give T cell receptor beta chains drawn from one sample of a study of blood T cells in healthy people across ages. A single record per CDR3 protein comes from TCRdb applying MiXCR to the 5' RACE reads. The table has more than 1 million distinct CDR3 sequences, more than 40% seen once. Source material: blood. The receptors here all came from an older woman in good health. Both conserved end residues are part of each CDR3. Each record gives: J gene, clone size, V gene, D gene, CDR3 protein, CDR3 DNA. The D gene is left open where the match is weak. Only some rows state a clone size, as once, few, many or a class for expanded clones.

TRBJ2-1 . TRBV10-3 . CAIGDRDEQFF TGTGCCATCGGTGATAGGGATGAGCAGTTCTTC
TRBJ1-6 . TRBV27 TRBD1 CASSPRGLGNSPLHF TGTGCCAGCAGTCCTAGGGGGCTCGGGAATTCACCCCTCCACTTT
TRBJ2-7 . TRBV28 . CASSPYLSYEQYF TGTGCCAGCAGTCCCTACCTCTCCTACGAGCAGTACTTC
TRBJ2-1 . TRBV29-1 . CSVLEQGVATSTDNEQFF TGCAGCGTTCTCGAGCAGGGGGTGGCTACTAGCACGGACAATGAGCAGTTCTTC
TRBJ1-1 . TRBV20-1 . CSAGSRQNWNTEAFF TGCAGTGCTGGCAGCAGACAAAATTGGAACACTGAAGCTTTCTTT
TRBJ2-5 once TRBV6-2/TRBV6-3 TRBD2 CASRDGRREQYF TGTGCCAGCAGGGACGGGAGGAGGGAGCAGTACTTC
TRBJ2-5 . TRBV4-1 TRBD2 CASSQPLAPDSYNEQYF TGCGCCAGCAGCCAACCACTAGCGCCAGACTCCTACAATGAGCAGTACTTC
TRBJ2-7 . TRBV2 . CASSKAPYEQYF TGTGCCAGCAGTAAAGCCCCCTACGAGCAGTACTTC
TRBJ2-7 . TRBV14 . CASSQEGLGHYEQYF TGTGCCAGCAGCCAAGAGGGGCTAGGACACTACGAGCAGTACTTC
TRBJ2-3 few TRBV5-4 TRBD2 CASSLGTSGPDTQYF TGTGCCAGCAGCTTGGGGACTAGCGGACCGGATACGCAGTATTTT
TRBJ2-7 once TRBV20-1 TRBD2 CSAWVTSGRAHEQYF TGCAGTGCGTGGGTGACTAGCGGGAGGGCCCACGAGCAGTACTTC
TRBJ2-1 . TRBV27 TRBD2 CASSLRKGVGRASSYNEQFF TGTGCCAGCAGTTTAAGGAAAGGGGTCGGGAGGGCAAGCTCCTACAATGAGCAGTTCTTC
TRBJ2-3 few TRBV11-2 . CASSLGQDSTDTQYF TGTGCCAGCAGCTTAGGACAGGATAGCACAGATACGCAGTATTTT